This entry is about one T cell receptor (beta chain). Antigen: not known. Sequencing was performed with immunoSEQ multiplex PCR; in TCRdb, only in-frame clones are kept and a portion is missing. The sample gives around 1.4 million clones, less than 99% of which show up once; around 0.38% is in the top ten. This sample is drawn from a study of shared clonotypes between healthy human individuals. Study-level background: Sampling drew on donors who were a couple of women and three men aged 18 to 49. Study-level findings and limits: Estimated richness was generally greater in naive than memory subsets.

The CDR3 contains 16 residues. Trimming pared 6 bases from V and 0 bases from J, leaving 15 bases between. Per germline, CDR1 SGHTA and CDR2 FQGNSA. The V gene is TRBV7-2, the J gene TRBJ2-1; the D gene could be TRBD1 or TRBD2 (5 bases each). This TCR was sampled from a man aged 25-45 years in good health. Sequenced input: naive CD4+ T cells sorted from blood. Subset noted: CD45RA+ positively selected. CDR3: CASRPTGTYSYNEQFF. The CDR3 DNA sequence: TGTGCCAGCAGGCCTACCGGGACCTACTCCTACAATGAGCAGTTCTTC.